Listed below are T cell receptor beta chains from one sample, sequenced in a study of identical twins. Each CDR3 protein is one row after TCRdb ran MiXCR on the 5' RACE reads. The data show 1.5 million to 2 million distinct CDR3 sequences, with about 31% seen just once and less than 0.35% held by the top ten. Sequenced material: cord blood. The receptor set was obtained from a newborn girl in good health. Each CDR3 is given without its conserved first and last residue.

TRBV5-1	13	TRBJ2-5	ASSLMGRRMETQY
TRBV9	12	TRBJ1-2	ASSVGLGDLDYT
TRBV20-1	12	TRBJ2-1	SANSDRSGDEQF
TRBV28	15	TRBJ2-7	ASSFPGLAGSSYEQY
TRBV11-2	13	TRBJ1-1	ASSLVWGGGTEAF
TRBV5-1	12	TRBJ2-7	ASSLNREKNEQY
TRBV28	12	TRBJ2-3	ASSLWVETDTQY
TRBV10-2	17	TRBJ2-4	ASTPGGTSGGPAKNIQY
TRBV20-1	9	TRBJ1-2	SAPRQGGYT
TRBV2	11	TRBJ2-7	AGSTSGRYEQY
TRBV2	11	TRBJ2-7	ASIRDLGYEQY
TRBV20-1	14	TRBJ1-5	SAMDRIRGSNQPQH
TRBV25-1	13	TRBJ2-3	ASSEIAGVTDTQY
TRBV12-3/TRBV12-4	15	TRBJ2-5	ASSSPRISRRQETRY
TRBV2	12	TRBJ2-5	ASRGEPNQETQY
TRBV25-1	16	TRBJ2-1	ASSELPRLAGSYNEQF
TRBV7-9	12	TRBJ2-7	ASRPGTGSCEQY
TRBV10-3	12	TRBJ1-5	AISPGVSNQPQH
TRBV5-1	13	.	ASLTGGTSYNEQY
TRBV6-8	13	TRBJ2-7	ASSSGTHFSYEQY
TRBV5-5	11	TRBJ2-7	ASRIQGSYEQY
TRBV18	11	TRBJ2-3	ASSQGFLDTQY
TRBV12-3/TRBV12-4	13	TRBJ2-7	ASRTAGTGSYEQY
TRBV12-3/TRBV12-4	15	TRBJ2-6	ASSLALTRAGANVLT
TRBV10-3	13	TRBJ2-4	AISAKGGDGNIQY
TRBV9	11	TRBJ2-1	AGLGTLYNEQF
TRBV20-1	12	TRBJ2-7	SARDRASYHEQY
TRBV14	14	TRBJ1-2	ASSQDSRPGEHGYT
TRBV4-1	12	TRBJ2-1	ASSQRRDYNEQF
TRBV20-1	11	TRBJ2-7	SARNRGRNEQY
TRBV29-1	11	TRBJ2-7	SGLSGSGNEQY
TRBV24-1	14	TRBJ2-3	ATSETGGTGTDTQY
TRBV15	12	TRBJ2-2	ATSRDGTTGELF
TRBV27	13	TRBJ2-7	ASSPGPGQGYEQY
TRBV6-2/TRBV6-3	12	TRBJ1-2	ASSIQGTNYGYI
TRBV28	14	.	ASSSPTGFGGETQY
TRBV6-6	14	.	ASSRGLAGPYNEQY
TRBV6-5	13	.	ASSCSGTGRYEQY
TRBV20-1	9	TRBJ2-7	SASNLREQY
TRBV6-1	15	TRBJ1-5	ASRNPLGRVSDQPQH
TRBV27	11	TRBJ1-6	ASSWEGGSPLH
TRBV10-3	13	TRBJ2-1	AISEREARHNEQF
TRBV20-1	14	TRBJ2-7	SARDRGTGMYNEQY
TRBV11-2	13	TRBJ1-1	ASSNHRGSRSEAF
TRBV20-1	13	TRBJ1-2	SANPGTGVTYGYT
TRBV7-6	15	TRBJ2-1	VSSLGLAGGPYNEQF
TRBV2	13	TRBJ1-1	ASSDRAVGNTEAF
TRBV12-3/TRBV12-4	9	TRBJ1-2	ASSLTGSPT
TRBV28	12	TRBJ2-7	ASTPFGPAWEQY
TRBV15	13	TRBJ2-1	ATSRDQAEYNEQF
TRBV20-1	11	TRBJ1-2	SVSQGLLYGYT
TRBV20-1	11	TRBJ2-1	SAQAGIYNEQF
TRBV6-4	12	TRBJ1-6	ASAPDPNNSPLH